These T cell receptor beta chains were read from a single sample in a study of PD-1 blockade in classical Hodgkin lymphoma. Clones were sequenced by immunoSEQ multiplex PCR, and TCRdb holds only the in-frame ones, with some missing. The table has around 20,000 clones, 75% to 90% seen once. The source material was peripheral blood mononuclear cells (PBMCs), sampled before the second cycle of nivolumab. These TCRs come from a human donor with classical Hodgkin lymphoma. Each CDR3 is given with its conserved first and last residue. The D gene is left open where the match is weak. Where a row states a size, it is once, few, many or the class of an expanded clone; other rows omit it.

abundance	v_gene	j_gene	len	d_gene	CDR3aa	CDR3nt
once	TRBV27	TRBJ1-1	14	TRBD1	CASRIQGVNTEAFF	TGTGCCAGCAGGATACAGGGGGTAAACACTGAAGCTTTCTTT
once	TRBV7-9	TRBJ2-7	15	TRBD1	CASSFWVGGVDEQYF	TGTGCCAGCAGCTTCTGGGTAGGGGGCGTCGACGAGCAGTACTTC
few	TRBV5-1	TRBJ1-2	14	TRBD1	CASSLDRGGYGYTF	TGCGCCAGCAGCTTGGACAGGGGGGGCTATGGCTACACCTTC
-	TRBV7-9	TRBJ1-1	14	TRBD1	CASSRRDRGTEAFF	TGTGCCAGCAGCCGCCGGGACAGGGGCACTGAAGCTTTCTTT
-	TRBV4-3	TRBJ1-5	15	-	CASSQDNSRNQPQHF	TGCGCCAGCAGCCAAGATAATAGTCGCAATCAGCCCCAGCATTTT
-	TRBV9	TRBJ2-7	12	-	CASSATGIEQYF	TGTGCCAGCAGCGCCACAGGGATCGAGCAGTACTTC
few	TRBV27	TRBJ2-2	13	-	CASSLVDAGELFF	TGTGCCAGCAGTTTAGTCGATGCCGGGGAGCTGTTTTTT
-	TRBV2	TRBJ2-3	14	TRBD2	CASSSGLLTDTQYF	TGTGCCAGCAGTTCGGGACTACTCACAGATACGCAGTATTTT
-	TRBV18	TRBJ2-1	15	-	CASSPPGSSYNEQFF	TGTGCCAGCTCACCTCCGGGGAGCTCCTACAATGAGCAGTTCTTC
-	TRBV7-8	TRBJ2-5	11	-	CASSLQETQYF	TGTGCCAGCAGCTTACAAGAGACCCAGTACTTC
-	TRBV7-9	TRBJ1-1	15	-	CASSKPRGMNTEAFF	TGTGCCAGCAGCAAGCCCAGGGGCATGAACACTGAAGCTTTCTTT
-	TRBV6-1	TRBJ2-7	14	-	CASSEVGSGYEQYF	TGTGCCAGCAGTGAAGTGGGGTCCGGCTACGAGCAGTACTTC
-	TRBV5-1	TRBJ2-7	15	-	CASSLGGQETYEQYF	TGCGCCAGCAGCTTGGGAGGGCAAGAAACCTACGAGCAGTACTTC
-	TRBV9	TRBJ1-2	13	-	CASSVNRVGGYTF	TGTGCCAGCAGCGTAAACAGGGTCGGAGGCTACACCTTC
-	TRBV9	TRBJ2-5	15	TRBD1	CASSTQGQGRETQYF	TGTGCCAGCAGCACCCAGGGACAGGGGAGAGAGACCCAGTACTTC
-	TRBV27	TRBJ2-2	17	TRBD2	CASSSWVAGGHTGELFF	TGTGCCAGCAGTTCCTGGGTAGCGGGGGGTCACACCGGGGAGCTGTTTTTT
-	TRBV6-5	TRBJ1-4	16	-	CASSYSIRGGNEKLFF	TGTGCCAGCAGTTACTCGATCAGGGGCGGTAATGAAAAACTGTTTTTT
-	TRBV6-1	TRBJ1-2	15	-	CASRATVLGDYGYTF	TGTGCCAGCAGGGCTACAGTACTCGGGGACTATGGCTACACCTTC
-	TRBV5-6	TRBJ2-1	15	TRBD2	CASSSYAGGYNEQFF	TGTGCCAGCAGCTCCTATGCGGGGGGGTACAATGAGCAGTTCTTC
-	TRBV7-2	TRBJ1-1	19	TRBD1	CASSLLPQGGRGVYTEAFF	TGTGCCAGCAGCTTACTGCCCCAGGGGGGGCGGGGTGTCTACACTGAAGCTTTCTTT
-	TRBV18	TRBJ1-2	15	-	CASSPLSIVVYGYTF	TGTGCCAGCTCACCACTTTCCATCGTGGTCTATGGCTACACCTTC
-	TRBV25-1	TRBJ1-2	15	TRBD1	CASSESTGGGYGYTF	TGTGCCAGCAGTGAATCTACAGGGGGCGGGTATGGCTACACCTTC